The TCR beta chain under discussion was sequenced for a study of T-cell memory formation after mild COVID-19. In the study overall: There were largely donor-specific TCR clusters.

The sample holds many counts of this clonotype. Its antigen is not known. Study outcomes and limitations: A subset of responding clones appeared in pre-infection memory, suggesting cross-reactive memory joined. Later expanders leaned CD4+, whereas clones that contracted between day 15 and 85 were balanced CD4/CD8.

Constant-segment primers and 5'RACE yielded cDNA libraries for TCR alpha and TCR beta, each carrying sample barcodes and UMIs. One entry per CDR3 protein, called by TCRdb with MiXCR from the 5' RACE reads. The sample records under 650,000 distinct CDR3 sequences, about a sixth being singletons. Germline CDR1 reads SGDLS; CDR2 reads YYNGEE. The CDR3 is 14 amino acids. V gave up 1 base and J gave up 5 bases, with 10 bases separating them. Sequencing used PBMCs or a T cell subset sorted from them (not recorded which). The sequence was collected from an adult woman who had mild COVID-19 (a few samples of this study predate the infection). Cell type and time point are not known. The chain employs TRBV9 and TRBJ2-1; D gene uncertain. Here the CDR3 DNA reads TGTGCCAGCAGCGTAATGGGAAACAACAATGAGCAGTTCTTC. Translated, it gives CASSVMGNNNEQFF.